This T cell receptor beta chain was identified in a study of technical replicates of blood from a few donors (dated by TCRdb to about 2017). Turning to this clone: Its antigen is not yet known. No quality values exist for individual bases; no much larger clone is one base distant.

V is cut by 0 bases and J by 4 bases, and the space between the germline ends is 10 bases. The CDR3 runs 14 residues from the cysteine to the phenylalanine. The kept DNA is CDR3 alone, 42 bases in frame from the first base. CDR1 and CDR2, looked up from the germline V gene, are SGHRS and YFSETQ. Library creation used the immunoSEQ multiplex PCR assay. This immuneACCESS table, as held by TCRdb, lists in-frame sequences with V and J called but not all clones. Of the missing ones, under half trace to an unresolved V gene in checked studies; the others have no known cause. For this sample the table gives 100,000 or so clones, of which about 96% were detected only once. Of the sample, just over 0.2% is held by the ten largest clones.

This TCR came from a human donor in good health. The chain is encoded by TRBV5-1 joined to TRBJ1-2, with TRBD1 perhaps the D gene, on 5 matching bases. Material: T cells isolated from PBMCs. In nucleotide form, the sequence is TGCGCCAGCAGCTTGGCCAGCGGGGCCTATGGCTACACCTTC. Its protein reads: CASSLASGAYGYTF.